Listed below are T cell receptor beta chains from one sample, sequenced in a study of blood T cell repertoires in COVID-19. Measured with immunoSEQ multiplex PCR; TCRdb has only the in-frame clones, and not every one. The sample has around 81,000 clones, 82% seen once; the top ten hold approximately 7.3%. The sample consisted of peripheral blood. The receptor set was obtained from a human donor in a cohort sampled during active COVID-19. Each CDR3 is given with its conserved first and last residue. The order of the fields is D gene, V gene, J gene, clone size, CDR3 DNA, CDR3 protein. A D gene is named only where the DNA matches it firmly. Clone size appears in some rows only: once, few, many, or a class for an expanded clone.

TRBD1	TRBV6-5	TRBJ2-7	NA	TGTGCCAGCAGTCCCCGGGACAGGAACTCCTACGAGCAGTACTTC	CASSPRDRNSYEQYF
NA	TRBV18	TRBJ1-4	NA	TGTGCCAGCTCAATTCAAGAGGGAGGAAAGGAAAAACTGTTTTTT	CASSIQEGGKEKLFF
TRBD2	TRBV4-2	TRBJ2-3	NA	TGTGCCAGCAGCCAACTACTAGCGGGGATAACAGATACGCAGTATTTT	CASSQLLAGITDTQYF
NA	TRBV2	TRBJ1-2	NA	TGTGCCAGCAGCGCTACAGCTGACTATGGCTACACCTTC	CASSATADYGYTF
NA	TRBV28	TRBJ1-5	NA	TGTGCCAGCACCCGGACAGTGTCCAATCAGCCCCAGCATTTT	CASTRTVSNQPQHF
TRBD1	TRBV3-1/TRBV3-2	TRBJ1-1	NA	TGTGCCAGCAGCCACCGGACAGGGGCTTTTGTGAACACTGAAGCTTTCTTT	CASSHRTGAFVNTEAFF
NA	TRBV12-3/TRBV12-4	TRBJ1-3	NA	TGTGCCAGCTCCCGCTCTGGAAACACCATATATTTT	CASSRSGNTIYF
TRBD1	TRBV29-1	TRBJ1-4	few	TGCAGCGTGTACAGGGGGCGTAATGAAAAACTGTTTTTT	CSVYRGRNEKLFF
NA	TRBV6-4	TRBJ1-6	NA	TGTGCCAGCATTTGGGGGCACGGGTATCGGGATTCACCCCTCCACTTT	CASIWGHGYRDSPLHF
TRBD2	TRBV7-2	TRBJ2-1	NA	TGTGCCAGCAGCTTACCCCCCAGTGGCGGGGGTGGTGAGCAGTTCTTC	CASSLPPSGGGGEQFF
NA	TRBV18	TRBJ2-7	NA	TGTGCCAGCTCACCTCGGACAGATTCCTCGGGAGAGCAGTACTTC	CASSPRTDSSGEQYF
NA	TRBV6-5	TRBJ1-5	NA	TGTGCCAGTAGAAACAATCAGCCCCAGCATTTT	CASRNNQPQHF
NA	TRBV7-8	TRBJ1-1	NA	TGTGCCAGCAGCCTTCAACAGAACACTGAAGCTTTCTTT	CASSLQQNTEAFF
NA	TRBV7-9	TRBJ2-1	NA	TGTGCCAGCAGCCGGTGGGGGGAGGTTGAGCAGTTCTTC	CASSRWGEVEQFF
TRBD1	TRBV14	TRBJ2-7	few	TGTGCCAGCAGCCAATACAGGGGAAGGGCCTACGAGCAGTACTTC	CASSQYRGRAYEQYF
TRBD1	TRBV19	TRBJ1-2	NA	TGTGCCAGTGCGGGACAGGGCGGTGGCTACACCTTC	CASAGQGGGYTF
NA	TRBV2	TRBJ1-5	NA	TGCGCCAGCGGCTCAGGATATAGCAATCAGCCCCAGCATTTT	CASGSGYSNQPQHF
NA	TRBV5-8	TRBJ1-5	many	TGTGCCAGCAGCTTGTGGGGCAGGGGCAATCAGCCCCAGCATTTT	CASSLWGRGNQPQHF
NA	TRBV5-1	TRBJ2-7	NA	TGCGCCAGCAGCTCCAAGGGGCAGAACGAGCAGTACTTC	CASSSKGQNEQYF
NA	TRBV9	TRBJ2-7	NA	TGTGCCAGCAGCGTAGGGCGCGAGGCCTCGGGGGAGCAGTACTTC	CASSVGREASGEQYF
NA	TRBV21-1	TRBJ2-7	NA	TGTGCCAGCAGCACCCGGGACAGCTCCTACGAGCAGTACTTC	CASSTRDSSYEQYF
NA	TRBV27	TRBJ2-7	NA	TGTGCCAGCAGTCCTGCACCTTCGAGCACCTACGAGCAGTACTTC	CASSPAPSSTYEQYF
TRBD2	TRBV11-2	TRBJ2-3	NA	TGTGCCAGCAGCTTACTAGCGGGGCGCACAGATACGCAGTATTTT	CASSLLAGRTDTQYF
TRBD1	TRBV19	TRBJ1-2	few	TGTGCCAGTAGTCCACCCGGACAGGAACAGAGGGGCTACACCTTC	CASSPPGQEQRGYTF
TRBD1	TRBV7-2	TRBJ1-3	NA	TGTGCCAGCAGCTTAGGGGGACAGGGCTCTGGAAACACCATATATTTT	CASSLGGQGSGNTIYF
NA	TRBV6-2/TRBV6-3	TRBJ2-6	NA	TGTGCCAGCAGTTACTCGGGTACAGGCCTAACATCTGGGGCCAACGTCCTGACTTTC	CASSYSGTGLTSGANVLTF
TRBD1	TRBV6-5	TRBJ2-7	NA	TGTGCCAGCTCCCGGACAGGAACCTACGAGCAGTACTTC	CASSRTGTYEQYF
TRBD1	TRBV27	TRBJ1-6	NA	TGTGCCAGCAGTGGAGGGACAGTCAATAATTCACCCCTCCACTTT	CASSGGTVNNSPLHF
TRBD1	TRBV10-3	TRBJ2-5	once	TGTGCCATCAGTAATGACAGGGGGCTAGAGACCCAGTACTTC	CAISNDRGLETQYF
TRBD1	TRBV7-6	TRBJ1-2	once	TGTGCCAGCAGTCTAGGACAGGGGCAAAACTATGGCTACACCTTC	CASSLGQGQNYGYTF
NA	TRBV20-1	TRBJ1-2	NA	TGCAGTGCTAATCCGTTGGGCTACACCTTC	CSANPLGYTF
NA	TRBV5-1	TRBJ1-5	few	TGCGCCAGCAGCTTGGGGACCGCGGGACCTAGCAATCAGCCCCAGCATTTT	CASSLGTAGPSNQPQHF
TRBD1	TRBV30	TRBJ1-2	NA	TGTGCCTGGAGTCCCGGGACAGGCGCGAACTATGGCTACACCTTC	CAWSPGTGANYGYTF
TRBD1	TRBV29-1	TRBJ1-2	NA	TGCAGCGTTGATAACAGGGGCTATGGCTACACCTTC	CSVDNRGYGYTF
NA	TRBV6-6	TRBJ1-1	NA	TGTGCCAGCAGAGAGGGTTTGAACACTGAAGCTTTCTTT	CASREGLNTEAFF
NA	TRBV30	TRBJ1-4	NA	TGTGCCTGGAGTATGGGCGGGGCTGCTAATGAAAAACTGTTTTTT	CAWSMGGAANEKLFF
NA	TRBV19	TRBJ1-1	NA	TGTGCCAGTAGTATAGCCCTGGGGGTAGGGGAGGCTGAAGCTTTCTTT	CASSIALGVGEAEAFF
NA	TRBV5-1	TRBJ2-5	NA	TGCGCCAGCAGCTCCGGGAACCCCCAAGAGACCCAGTACTTC	CASSSGNPQETQYF
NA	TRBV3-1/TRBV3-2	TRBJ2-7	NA	TGTGCCAGCAGCCAGAATACTAGGAGGTACTTC	CASSQNTRRYF
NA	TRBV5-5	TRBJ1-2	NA	TGTGCCAGCACCTGGGGAGGGCAGGACTATGGCTACACCTTC	CASTWGGQDYGYTF
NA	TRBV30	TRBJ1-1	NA	TGTGCCTGGAACAAAAACAGGGAGATGGGAGCTTTCTTT	CAWNKNREMGAFF
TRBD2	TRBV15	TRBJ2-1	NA	TGTGCCACCAGCAGAGAGGGGGGGGGATGGCTCTACAATGAGCAGTTCTTC	CATSREGGGWLYNEQFF
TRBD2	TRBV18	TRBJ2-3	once	TGTGCCAGCTCACCACCTTCCCTAGCGGGGGCGGATACGCAGTATTTT	CASSPPSLAGADTQYF
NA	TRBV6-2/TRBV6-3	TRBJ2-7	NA	TGTGCCAGCAGTTACTCGACTCAGGGGCCTCCCTACGAGCAGTACTTC	CASSYSTQGPPYEQYF
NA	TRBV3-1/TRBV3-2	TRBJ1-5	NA	TGTGCCAGCAGCGAGGTCGGGGGCAATCAGCCCCAGCATTTT	CASSEVGGNQPQHF
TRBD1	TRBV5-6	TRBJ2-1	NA	TGTGCCAGCAGCGGGACAGGGGGCGGCTCCTACAATGAGCAGTTCTTC	CASSGTGGGSYNEQFF